This TCR beta chain emerged from a study of blood T cell repertoires in COVID-19. Study as a whole: Acute-phase and convalescent COVID-19 samples originated in the United States, Italy and Spain. Sources were T cells, B-cell-depleted T cells, or PBMCs; the material itself was cDNA or gDNA.

This CDR3 is 14 amino acids long. V was pared by 4 bases and J by 6 bases, with 8 bases of the junction left unmatched. Germline-derived CDR1 and CDR2 are SQVTM and ANQGSEA. In the original processing: Estimation of nucleated cell counts relied on the amplification of reference gene primers. Using immunoSEQ multiplex PCR, the repertoire was profiled, and TCRdb retains in-frame clones only, with some absent. Clonal size and the V and J genes are those of that table, whereas D and trimming came from the DNA. The data show more than 85,000 clones, 76% seen once. The sequencing sample was made of peripheral blood. The chain uses TRBV29-1 and TRBJ2-3, with 9 bases fitting TRBD2. The TCR was taken from a woman older than 75 with acute or convalescent COVID-19. The CDR3 nucleotides are TGCAGCGTTGCCGGCGGGAGGGCCGGGGATACGCAGTATTTT. Translated, it gives CSVAGGRAGDTQYF.